The T cell receptor beta chain under discussion was sequenced for a study of T cells in Graves' hyperthyroidism and ophthalmopathy. Points from the study as a whole: Among thyroid clonotypes expanded above 0.001, most also appeared in blood.

Amplified TCR beta CDR3 regions derived from RNA transcripts. The HTBI primer set drove a first-round RT-PCR of the TCR CDR3. TCRdb re-called the multiplex PCR reads with MiXCR, one entry per CDR3 protein. This sample has a few hundred thousand distinct CDR3 sequences, with around an eighth found just once. Germline CDR1 reads DFQATT; CDR2 reads SNEGSKA (reference sequence). The CDR3 has 14 amino acids. Trimming shortened V by 2 bases and J by 0 bases, and 8 bases separated the two germline ends. This clonotype appeared many times. The antigen is undetermined. V is TRBV20-1 and J is TRBJ1-5, with D possibly being TRBD1 (5 bases). The TCR was taken from a man in his thirties or forties with Graves' hyperthyroidism that later progressed to Graves' ophthalmopathy. What was sequenced was blood. Written as DNA, the CDR3 is TGCAGTGCTAGAAGGACAAATAGCAATCAGCCCCAGCATTTT. Its translation is CSARRTNSNQPQHF.